Following are 4 T cell receptor beta chains from one sample sequenced in a study of read filtering for tumor transcriptome and immune sequencing. Molecular barcoded adaptors covering alpha/delta and beta/gamma chains were used on around 370 ng RNA. TCRdb analysed the reads with MiXCR anew, one entry per CDR3 protein. The repertoire holds tens of thousands of distinct CDR3 sequences, with roughly 19% as singletons. The source material was a population of CD138-negative cells sorted from bone marrow. The receptors stem from a donor aged 40 or over with multiple myeloma.

Comments on this clonotype: Compared with germline, one end of the junction differs, possibly owing to a read error. This chain joins TRBV19 and TRBJ2-1; TRBD1 agrees at 9 bases. The CDR3 spans 13 residues. Germline CDR1 is LNHDA and CDR2 is SQIVND (reference sequence). The CDR3 reads CASIRTGENEQLF. Here the CDR3 DNA reads TGCGCCAGTATCCGGACAGGGGAAAATGAGCAGCTCTTC.

This clonotype was detected ten times or more. This chain uses TRBV14 with TRBJ1-2; D possibly corresponds to TRBD1 (6 bases). Per the germline V gene, CDR1 is SGHDN and CDR2 is FVKESK. The CDR3 contains 13 residues. V was cut by 4 bases and J by 3 bases, with 9 bases left in between. CDR3 nucleotide sequence: TGTGCCAGCAGCCCTCAGGGGTACTATGGCTACACCTTC. It specifies CASSPQGYYGYTF.

This clonotype showed up just a few times. CDR3 amino acids: CASSSRRLNEKLFF. CDR3 coding DNA: TGTGCCAGCAGTTCCCGACGGCTAAATGAAAAACTGTTTTTT. The V and J genes are TRBV28 and TRBJ1-4; D call uncertain. Per the germline V gene, CDR1 is MDHEN and CDR2 is SYDVKM. V lost 4 bases and J 5 bases, leaving 11 bases between the germline ends. This CDR3 comprises 14 residues.

With respect to this clonotype: Here the CDR3 omits its conserved ending phenylalanine or tryptophan, so a read error is the likely source. The limits of the CDR3 on the DNA are not certain, so only TCRdb's listed CDR3 is given. V usage is TRBV27 and J usage is TRBJ2-2. The CDR3 contains 12 residues when both ends are counted. Germline CDR1 MNHEY, CDR2 SMNVEV (reference sequence). This CDR3 is CVSSYDTGELLS.